Following are 23 T cell receptor beta chains from one sample sequenced in a study of CD8 T cells in ankylosing spondylitis. Study conclusions and caveats: What seemed typical of ankylosing spondylitis blood was a TCR beta motif built from about eight highly homologous variants.

One entry per CDR3 protein, called by TCRdb with MiXCR from the 5' RACE reads. The data contain some 840,000 distinct CDR3 sequences, 12% of them singletons. Their specific antigens are unknown. Source material: blood, either unsorted or a sorted T cell fraction (not recorded which). These TCRs come from a male donor with ankylosing spondylitis.

A few counts support this clonotype. V usage is TRBV7-6 and J usage is TRBJ2-3; D is undetermined. This CDR3 is 15 amino acids long. V was shortened by 3 bases and J by 0 bases, with 10 bases between the two germline ends. Germline assignment: CDR1 SGHVS and CDR2 FNYEAQ. In DNA form, the CDR3 reads TGTGCCAGCAGCTTTAGGCCCAGAAGCACAGATACGCAGTATTTT. Translation gives CASSFRPRSTDTQYF.

This sequence joins TRBV4-3 and TRBJ2-3; D gene uncertain. The CDR3 consists of 16 residues. The V end was cut by 1 base, the J end by 2 bases, with 13 bases between. Per the germline V gene, CDR1 is LGHNA and CDR2 is YSLEER. CDR3: CASSQGTATYTDTQYF. CDR3 DNA sequence: TGCGCCAGCAGCCAAGGGACGGCCACATACACAGATACGCAGTATTTT.

Ten or more counts support this clonotype. The chain has TRBV29-1 and TRBJ2-7; 10 positions agree with TRBD2. This CDR3 has 13 amino acids. V gave up 7 bases and J gave up 0 bases; unmatched junction bases: 3. Germline CDR1 SQVTM, CDR2 ANQGSEA. The CDR3 coding sequence is TGCAGCGCAGGGACTAGCGTCTCCTACGAGCAGTACTTC. It yields the protein CSAGTSVSYEQYF.

The chain employs TRBV28 and TRBJ2-1, with 8 bases fitting TRBD2. This CDR3 comprises 16 residues. CDR1 is MDHEN, CDR2 SYDVKM, per germline. V shed 3 bases and J 7 bases; nucleotides not matched to a gene: 11. The chain's CDR3 is CASSFRPSGSRNEQFF. In DNA form, the CDR3 reads TGTGCCAGCAGTTTTCGCCCTAGCGGGTCACGGAATGAGCAGTTCTTC.

This sequence joins TRBV6-1 and TRBJ2-5, with D hard to call. V was pared by 2 bases and J by 5 bases, with 6 bases between. Germline loops: CDR1 MNHNS, CDR2 SASEGT. The CDR3 extends over 12 amino acids. The CDR3 protein is CASSEFWETQYF. Written as DNA, the CDR3 is TGTGCCAGCAGTGAATTTTGGGAGACCCAGTACTTC.

The rearrangement links TRBV28 to TRBJ1-2; 7 nucleotides agree with TRBD1. J gave up 0 bases and V 8 bases, and 3 bases lay outside the gene matches. Germline V gives CDR1 MDHEN, CDR2 SYDVKM. The CDR3 is made up of 13 amino acids. In DNA, the CDR3 is TGTGCCAGCCAGACAGGGACTAACTATGGCTACACCTTC. It codes for CASQTGTNYGYTF.

The rearrangement joins TRBV7-2 to TRBJ1-1; D ambiguous. Between the trimmed V and J ends, which lost 2 bases and 4 bases, there was a span of 11 bases. Germline CDR1 is SGHTA and CDR2 is FQGNSA. CDR3 length equals 14 residues. The CDR3, as DNA: TGTGCCAGCAGCTTAAGGGCCAGAACCACTGAAGCTTTCTTT. Its translation: CASSLRARTTEAFF.

This clonotype was observed a few times. The chain combines TRBV5-1 with TRBJ2-5; no definite D call. The CDR3 contains 14 residues. V shed 3 bases and J shed 5 bases, with 14 bases lying between them. Germline CDR1 is SGHRS and CDR2 is YFSETQ. The CDR3 loop reads CASSSPDVGETQYF. The CDR3 DNA is TGCGCCAGCAGCTCCCCGGACGTTGGGGAGACCCAGTACTTC.

The genes are TRBV7-2 and TRBJ2-1; 7 nucleotides match TRBD1. The CDR3 has 14 residues. Germline V CDR1 and CDR2: SGHTA, FQGNSA. Trimming took 5 bases from V and 8 from J; bases not matched to a gene: 9. The CDR3 loop reads CASSPRQGKDEQFF. For the CDR3, the DNA is TGTGCCAGCAGCCCTCGACAGGGTAAGGATGAGCAGTTCTTC.

This clonotype was seen more than once but under ten times. The chain carries TRBV6-1 and TRBJ1-3; 7 nucleotides agree with TRBD1. The germline CDR1 and CDR2 sequences are MNHNS and SASEGT. With 7 bases clipped from V and 4 bases from J, the junction kept 10 bases outside the gene matches. The CDR3 contains 15 residues. The CDR3 nucleotides are TGTGCCAGCACCCTACGAGGGGACAGAGGAAACACCATATATTTT. It yields the protein CASTLRGDRGNTIYF.

The DNA for the CDR3 is TGTGCCACCAGTGGGTTAGGCGGATACACAGATACGCAGTATTTT. The encoded protein is CATSGLGGYTDTQYF. This chain joins TRBV24-1 and TRBJ2-3; no clear D gene. Germline CDR1 is KGHDR and CDR2 is SFDVKD. The CDR3 is 15 amino acids. Trimming removed 5 bases from V and 2 bases from J, with 13 bases in between.

The chain links TRBV20-1 to TRBJ2-5; tentative D call: TRBD2 (5 bases). V was shortened by 3 bases and J by 0 bases, with 17 bases between the two germline ends. Germline loops: CDR1 DFQATT, CDR2 SNEGSKA (reference sequence). The CDR3 contains 16 residues. CDR3 region: CSASPTSSRDQETQYF. As DNA, the CDR3 is TGCAGTGCTAGTCCCACTTCTAGCAGAGACCAAGAGACCCAGTACTTC.

This clonotype was detected ten times or more. The chain employs TRBV20-1 and TRBJ2-7; 8 positions agree with TRBD1. CDR3 size: 13 residues. V shed 5 bases and J 4 bases; nucleotides not matched to a gene: 7. Germline V gene sequence: CDR1 DFQATT, CDR2 SNEGSKA (reference sequence). CDR3: CSAYRQGAYEQYF. CDR3 nucleotides: TGCAGTGCTTACAGGCAGGGGGCTTACGAGCAGTACTTC.

In this sample, this clonotype turned up many times. The chain combines TRBV12-3 or TRBV12-4 with TRBJ1-2; possible D gene TRBD1, 5 bases. This CDR3 comprises 15 residues. Trimming removed 2 bases at V and 4 bases at J, with 14 bases between. CDR3 coding DNA: TGTGCCAGCAGTTTATGGGCCGGCGGGACCTATGGCTACACCTTC. The encoded protein is CASSLWAGGTYGYTF.

This clonotype was counted at least ten times. The J gene is TRBJ2-7, the V gene TRBV20-1; TRBD1 is a possible D gene (6 bases). Trimming left V 0 bases short and J 6 bases short, with 18 bases between. CDR3 length equals 15 residues. Looked up from germline, CDR1 is DFQATT and CDR2 is SNEGSKA (reference sequence). The CDR3 nucleotides read TGCAGTGCTAGAGAACTTCTCGGGACACCTCGCGAGCAGTACTTC. Its translation: CSARELLGTPREQYF.

The chain joins TRBV7-9 to TRBJ2-1, with 7 positions matching TRBD2. Germline CDR1 and CDR2: SEHNR and FQNEAQ (reference sequence). This CDR3 is 15 amino acids long. J lost 3 bases, V lost 4 bases, and 6 bases had no gene match. The CDR3 nucleotides read TGTGCCAGCAGCTGGACTAGGAAGGACTACAATGAGCAGTTCTTC. Its protein is CASSWTRKDYNEQFF.

This clonotype occurred a few times. CDR3 sequence: CASSLAQDSSYEQYF. The CDR3, as DNA: TGCGCCAGCAGCTTGGCTCAGGATAGCTCCTACGAGCAGTACTTC. V usage is TRBV5-1 and J usage is TRBJ2-7; D gene uncertain. This CDR3 is built from 15 residues. Germline loops: CDR1 SGHRS, CDR2 YFSETQ. Trimming took 0 bases from V and 0 from J, leaving 10 bases between them.

This clonotype was seen a few times. This chain links TRBV5-1 with TRBJ2-2; D is perhaps TRBD1 (6 bases). V lost 2 bases and J lost 4, with 9 bases in between. The CDR3 consists of 14 residues. Germline loops: CDR1 SGHRS, CDR2 YFSETQ. For the CDR3, the DNA is TGCGCCAGCAGCTTTTCAGGGGTCACCGGGGAGCTGTTTTTT. Its protein is CASSFSGVTGELFF.

This clonotype was observed a few times. The chain uses TRBV12-3 or TRBV12-4 and TRBJ2-5; the D is unclear. V gave up 6 bases and J gave up 5 bases, with 10 bases separating them. The CDR3 runs to 12 residues. The CDR3 DNA reads TGTGCCAGCAGAAACAACGGGGAGACCCAGTACTTC. It specifies CASRNNGETQYF.

The chain has TRBV5-1 and TRBJ2-3, with 8 bases fitting TRBD1. Losses at the gene ends were 3 bases for V and 0 bases for J; bases not matched to a gene: 6. The CDR3 length is 16 residues. Germline CDR1 SGHRS, CDR2 YFSETQ. CDR3 residues: CASSWGTGSSTDTQYF. The CDR3 DNA follows: TGCGCCAGCAGCTGGGGGACAGGCTCTAGCACAGATACGCAGTATTTT.

This clonotype is a singleton in its sample. The V call is TRBV5-1, the J call TRBJ2-1, with TRBD2 matching over 11 bases. This CDR3 has 15 amino acids. Per the germline V gene, CDR1 is SGHRS and CDR2 is YFSETQ. The J segment lost 7 bases and the V segment lost 4 bases, leaving 7 bases of the junction unmatched. The CDR3, as DNA: TGCGCCAGCAGCCCGTTAGCGGGGGGGCAGAATGAGCAGTTCTTC. As protein: CASSPLAGGQNEQFF.

This clonotype was observed a handful of times. The chain employs TRBV12-3 or TRBV12-4 and TRBJ2-4, with D possibly matching TRBD2 (6 bases). This CDR3 has 16 amino acids. Trimming shortened V by 4 bases and J by 2 bases, and 15 bases separated the two germline ends. CDR3 bases: TGTGCCAGCAGTTCTTTCGCGGGGATCTCCAAAAACATTCAGTACTTC. Residues: CASSSFAGISKNIQYF.

This clonotype was seen at least ten times. This chain connects TRBV29-1 to TRBJ1-1, with D possibly being TRBD1 (5 bases). The germline V gene has CDR1 SQVTM and CDR2 ANQGSEA. The CDR3 is 12 residues long. V lost 7 bases to trimming and J lost 11 bases, with 20 bases between them. CDR3 sequence: CSAARGGNRAFF. As DNA, the CDR3 is TGCAGCGCCGCCCGGGGGGGGAATCGCGCTTTCTTT.